This T cell receptor beta chain is from a study of OX40 agonist ivuxolimab in advanced cancers. This CDR3 is built from 16 residues. Germline CDR1 is MNHEY and CDR2 is SMNVEV (reference sequence). Trimming cost V 3 bases and J 4 bases, with 18 bases left between them. The method was immunoSEQ multiplex PCR; TCRdb's version includes in-frame clones alone and lacks a portion of them. The repertoire has more than 9,000 clones, about 90% of them found once; the top ten carry around 13%. Specimen: CD4+ or CD8+ T cells sorted from blood, collected in a trial of the OX40 agonist ivuxolimab. The TCR comes from an adult with an advanced solid tumor such as melanoma, head and neck, liver or kidney cancer. The chain recombines TRBV27 with TRBJ2-5; a weak D match, TRBD2 (6 bases). CDR3 DNA: TGTGCCAGCAGTTTCCGACCGGCGGGGAGTCGAGAGACCCAGTACTTC. As protein: CASSFRPAGSRETQYF.